The 31 T cell receptor beta chains below come from one sample, sequenced in a study of blood T cell repertoires in COVID-19. Assay: immunoSEQ multiplex PCR; the TCRdb copy retains only in-frame clones and omits some. Of hundreds of thousands of clones detected, 89% appear once; the ten largest clones hold approximately 0.9%. The sample taken for sequencing was peripheral blood. The receptors derive from a man younger than 35 with COVID-19, enrolled during active disease.

The chain employs TRBV11-2 and TRBJ2-1; D possibly corresponds to TRBD1 (5 bases). CDR3 size: 15 residues. Per the germline V gene, CDR1 is SGHAT and CDR2 is FQNNGV. The V gene lost 7 bases and the J gene lost 0 bases, with 13 bases spanning the gap. The CDR3 region is CASTLGGASYNEQFF. CDR3 DNA: TGTGCCAGCACTCTGGGTGGGGCCTCCTACAATGAGCAGTTCTTC.

This clone was seen more than once but under ten times. CDR3 bases: TGTGCCAGCAGCTTAGAGCCGGGTTTAAGGAGCACTGAAGCTTTCTTT. It specifies CASSLEPGLRSTEAFF. The chain couples TRBV7-8 to TRBJ1-1; D call uncertain. Looked up from germline, CDR1 is SGHVS and CDR2 is FQNEAQ. The CDR3 is 16 amino acids. V lost 1 base and J 4 bases, leaving 16 bases between the germline ends.

The CDR3 spells CASSSPAGDQETQYF. The CDR3 region has the DNA TGTGCCAGCAGCTCGCCAGCGGGGGACCAAGAGACCCAGTACTTC. J is TRBJ2-5 and V is TRBV7-2, with 8 bases identical to TRBD2. The V gene end was trimmed by 4 bases and the J gene end by 0 bases; junction bases not matched to a gene: 4. The germline gives CDR1 SGHTA, CDR2 FQGNSA. The CDR3 consists of 15 residues.

This clone was found once. The V call is TRBV7-9, the J call TRBJ2-7, with 10 bases aligning to TRBD1. Per the germline V gene, CDR1 is SEHNR and CDR2 is FQNEAQ (reference sequence). Unmatched junction bases numbered 7, after V lost 2 bases and J lost 3 bases. The CDR3 length is 16 residues. The CDR3 loop is CASSLLPGQGNYEQYF. CDR3 bases: TGTGCCAGCAGCTTATTACCGGGACAGGGGAACTACGAGCAGTACTTC.

This rearrangement joins TRBV15 to TRBJ2-3; no clear D. CDR3 length equals 14 residues. V was shortened by 0 bases and J by 8 bases, with 12 bases between the two germline ends. Germline values: CDR1 LNHNV, CDR2 YYDKDF (reference sequence). The CDR3 DNA is TGTGCCACCAGCAGAGATAGAGAGTCCGGTACGCAGTATTTT. This gives the protein CATSRDRESGTQYF.

This sequence joins TRBV13 and TRBJ1-2; D not resolved. V shed 4 bases and J shed 6 bases, with 15 bases lying between them. The CDR3 is made up of 14 amino acids. Germline-derived CDR1 and CDR2 are PRHDT and FYEKMQ (reference sequence). This chain's CDR3 is CASSSMGLPDGYTF. CDR3 bases: TGTGCCAGCAGCTCGATGGGCCTCCCGGATGGCTACACCTTC.

This rearrangement joins TRBV29-1 to TRBJ2-5; 11 bases are shared with TRBD2. V lost 2 bases, J lost 5 bases, and 13 bases stayed unmatched. CDR1 is SQVTM, CDR2 ANQGSEA, per germline. The CDR3 totals 17 residues. The chain's CDR3 is CSVEYSIAGGPMETQYF. The CDR3 DNA reads TGCAGCGTTGAATATTCAATAGCGGGGGGGCCAATGGAGACCCAGTACTTC.

The rearrangement joins TRBV2 to TRBJ2-7, with no clear D. The CDR3 has 13 residues. V dropped 4 bases and J dropped 3 bases, with 10 bases sitting between them. Per germline, CDR1 SNHLY and CDR2 FYNNEI. CDR3 coding DNA: TGTGCCAGCAGTGGCCAGGCCCTCTACGAGCAGTACTTC. It encodes CASSGQALYEQYF.

V gene TRBV2 combines with J gene TRBJ1-1, with 7 bases matching TRBD1. This CDR3 is built from 13 residues. J was trimmed by 9 bases and V by 2 bases; bases with no gene match: 6. Germline-derived CDR1 and CDR2 are SNHLY and FYNNEI. The CDR3 DNA reads TGTGCCAGCAGTGAAAAGAGACAGGGCAAAGCTTTCTTT. Its translation is CASSEKRQGKAFF.

V and J are TRBV19 and TRBJ1-6, with D perhaps TRBD1 (6 bases). V lost 6 bases to trimming and J lost 1 base, with 10 bases between them. Germline-derived CDR1 and CDR2 are LNHDA and SQIVND (reference sequence). The CDR3 sequence is 15 residues long. For the CDR3, the DNA is TGTGCCAGTAGGGGAGGGGGGTCCTATAATTCACCCCTCCACTTT. This sequence encodes CASRGGGSYNSPLHF.

A remark on this clone: The identical CDR3 is also encoded by other nucleotide sequences in the sample. The chain employs TRBV9 and TRBJ2-2; 8 bases match TRBD1. The J segment lost 0 bases and the V segment lost 4 bases, leaving 5 bases of the junction unmatched. From germline, CDR1 is SGDLS and CDR2 YYNGEE. This CDR3 is 16 amino acids long. The CDR3 here is CASSPRTGSNTGELFF. The CDR3 DNA follows: TGTGCCAGCAGCCCGAGGACAGGGTCGAACACCGGGGAGCTGTTTTTT.

The chain's CDR3 is CASSSSRGTYGYTF. The CDR3 nucleotides are TGTGCCAGCAGCTCTTCCAGGGGGACATATGGCTACACCTTC. The chain employs TRBV11-2 and TRBJ1-2; 7 positions match TRBD1. The J segment lost 5 bases and the V segment lost 4 bases, leaving 7 bases of the junction unmatched. CDR3 length equals 14 residues. Germline-derived CDR1 and CDR2 are SGHAT and FQNNGV.

The CDR3 DNA is TGTGCCACCGCAGCGGGACCTCACTACGAGCAGTACTTC. Translated: CATAAGPHYEQYF. This rearrangement joins TRBV27 to TRBJ2-7, with 7 bases lining up with TRBD2. V trimming: 10 bases; J trimming: 3 bases; junction bases outside the gene matches: 9. Germline V gene sequence: CDR1 MNHEY, CDR2 SMNVEV (reference sequence). The CDR3 runs to 13 residues.

J is TRBJ2-3 and V is TRBV5-5, with a possible D match to TRBD1 (6 bases). V gave up 4 bases and J gave up 4 bases, with 10 bases separating them. The V gene's germline CDR1 is SGHKS and CDR2 YYEKEE (reference sequence). This CDR3 region has 13 residues. The CDR3 region is CASSPGQSDTQYF. CDR3 coding DNA: TGTGCCAGCAGCCCCGGACAGTCAGATACGCAGTATTTT. Supplemented by reference TRBV5-5 and TRBJ2-3, the full variable domain reads DAGVTQSPTHLIKTRGQQVTLRCSPISGHKSVSWYQQVLGQGPQFIFQYYEKEERGRGNFPDRFSARQFPNYSSELNVNALLLGDSALYLCASSPGQSDTQYFGPGTRLTVL.

The chain carries TRBV5-5 and TRBJ1-1, with unresolved D. Between the trimmed V and J ends, which lost 0 bases and 8 bases, there was a span of 17 bases. Germline V gene lookup returns CDR1 SGHKS and CDR2 YYEKEE (reference sequence). The CDR3 totals 15 residues. This chain's CDR3 is CASSLGVVAGPEAFF. In DNA, the CDR3 is TGTGCCAGCAGCTTGGGGGTCGTTGCGGGTCCGGAAGCTTTCTTT.

This sequence joins TRBV7-6 and TRBJ2-2; D unclear. V shed 1 base and J shed 0 bases, with 12 bases lying between them. CDR3 size: 17 residues. Germline V CDR1 and CDR2: SGHVS, FNYEAQ. The DNA of the CDR3 is TGTGCCAGCAGCTTAGTCCCACAGTACACGAACACCGGGGAGCTGTTTTTT. It translates to CASSLVPQYTNTGELFF.

This clone came up a few times. CDR3 loop: CASTSETYSNQPQHF. The CDR3 DNA reads TGTGCCAGTACCTCTGAAACTTATAGCAATCAGCCCCAGCATTTT. The V gene is TRBV19, the J gene TRBJ1-5; D unclear. Germline-derived CDR1 and CDR2 are LNHDA and SQIVND (reference sequence). This CDR3 has 15 residues. Trimming left V 7 bases short and J 0 bases short, with 13 bases between. The full variable domain, completed using reference TRBV19 and TRBJ1-5, is DGGITQSPKYLFRKEGQNVTLSCEQNLNHDAMYWYRQDPGQGLRLIYYSQIVNDFQKGDIAEGYSVSREKKESFPLTVTSAQKNPTAFYLCASTSETYSNQPQHFGDGTRLSIL.

The V and J genes are TRBV11-2 and TRBJ1-1; weak D call: TRBD1 (6 bases). The CDR3 is 14 amino acids. Trimming pared 0 bases from V and 4 bases from J, leaving 9 bases between. Germline CDR1 is SGHAT and CDR2 is FQNNGV. The CDR3 sequence: CASSLDLGGTEAFF. CDR3 bases: TGTGCCAGCAGCTTAGATTTAGGGGGCACTGAAGCTTTCTTT. Combining the CDR3 with reference TRBV11-2 and TRBJ1-1 gives the whole variable domain EAGVAQSPRYKIIEKRQSVAFWCNPISGHATLYWYQQILGQGPKLLIQFQNNGVVDDSQLPKDRFSAERLKGVDSTLKIQPAKLEDSAVYLCASSLDLGGTEAFFGQGTRLTVV.

The gene calls are TRBV4-2 and TRBJ1-3; D gene unclear. The CDR3 is made up of 17 amino acids. V shed 0 bases and J shed 0 bases, with 12 bases lying between them. The germline V gene encodes CDR1 LGHNA and CDR2 YNFKEQ. This chain's CDR3 is CASSQEIPDNSGNTIYF. In DNA form, the CDR3 reads TGTGCCAGCAGCCAAGAAATTCCAGACAACTCTGGAAACACCATATATTTT.

The chain combines TRBV10-1 with TRBJ2-7; D remains unclear. The CDR3 consists of 13 residues. Germline V lookup: CDR1 WNHNN, CDR2 SYGVQD (reference sequence). The V end was cut by 2 bases, the J end by 2 bases, with 7 bases between. The CDR3 DNA sequence: TGCGCCAGCAGTGAGGAGGAAACCTACGAGCAGTACTTC. Translated: CASSEEETYEQYF.

This rearrangement joins TRBV5-4 to TRBJ1-2, with 7 bases identical to TRBD1. Germline V gives CDR1 SGHNT, CDR2 YYREEE (reference sequence). The V gene end was trimmed by 4 bases and the J gene end by 3 bases; junction bases not matched to a gene: 9. There are 15 residues in the CDR3. The CDR3 is CASSLINTGDYGYTF. CDR3 sequence (DNA): TGTGCCAGCAGCCTCATCAACACAGGGGACTATGGCTACACCTTC.

This rearrangement joins TRBV6-6 to TRBJ1-1; the D is unclear. CDR3 length: 14 residues. Germline V CDR1 and CDR2: MNHNY, SVGAGI (reference sequence). Trimming shortened V by 0 bases and J by 7 bases, and 12 bases separated the two germline ends. The CDR3 loop reads CASSYSRVKDEAFF. In DNA, the CDR3 is TGTGCCAGCAGTTACTCACGGGTAAAAGATGAAGCTTTCTTT.

This clone was detected many times. The CDR3 spells CASRGEGNQPQHF. CDR3 coding DNA: TGTGCCTCCCGAGGGGAGGGCAATCAGCCCCAGCATTTT. The chain combines TRBV19 with TRBJ1-5, with D tentatively TRBD1 (5 bases). CDR3 size: 13 residues. V gave up 11 bases and J gave up 2 bases, with 13 bases separating them. The germline gives CDR1 LNHDA, CDR2 SQIVND (reference sequence).

This clone occurred a few times. The chain joins TRBV6-6 to TRBJ1-2, with 7 bases lining up with TRBD1. Trimming removed 8 bases from V and 5 bases from J; junction bases left unmatched: 11. There are 14 residues in the CDR3. Germline CDR1 and CDR2: MNHNY and SVGAGI (reference sequence). CDR3 residues: CASLGQAIGYGYTF. The CDR3 DNA reads as TGTGCCAGCCTCGGACAGGCGATTGGATATGGCTACACCTTC.

The gene calls are TRBV14 and TRBJ2-7; 16 positions agree with TRBD2. V was clipped by 4 bases and J by 9 bases; unmatched bases: 6. The CDR3 length is 15 residues. Germline CDR1 and CDR2: SGHDN and FVKESK. The CDR3: CASSPGLAGGTRQYF. DNA of the CDR3: TGTGCCAGCAGCCCGGGACTAGCGGGGGGGACAAGGCAGTACTTC.

The chain is built from TRBV15 and TRBJ2-1, with D perhaps matching TRBD1 (6 bases). In germline, CDR1 is LNHNV, CDR2 YYDKDF (reference sequence). V was clipped by 3 bases and J by 4 bases, with 16 bases between them. The CDR3 runs to 16 residues. The CDR3 reads CATSREYGTLYNEQFF. DNA for the CDR3: TGTGCCACCAGCAGGGAGTATGGGACATTATACAATGAGCAGTTCTTC.

This chain connects TRBV3-1 (or the pseudogene TRBV3-2) to TRBJ1-3; D may be TRBD1 (6 bases). Germline V gene data show CDR1 as LGHDT and CDR2 as YNNKEL (reference sequence). The length of the CDR3 is 17 residues. The V end was cut by 4 bases, the J end by 0 bases, with 16 bases between. The CDR3: CASSLGAGLSSGNTIYF. The CDR3 DNA reads as TGTGCCAGCAGCCTGGGGGCAGGCTTATCCTCTGGAAACACCATATATTTT.

The chain is built from TRBV6-5 and TRBJ1-2; 7 nucleotides line up with TRBD1. J lost 2 bases, V lost 6 bases, and 9 bases had no gene match. CDR1 is MNHEY and CDR2 is SVGAGI in the germline V gene. CDR3 length: 15 residues. The CDR3, as DNA: TGTGCCAGCAGGGCCGAGACAGGGAAGAACTATGGCTACACCTTC. Amino acids: CASRAETGKNYGYTF.

This clone was seen repeatedly, ten times or more. The rearrangement links TRBV7-9 to TRBJ2-7; 10 bases line up with TRBD2. Trimming took 3 bases from V and 4 from J; bases not matched to a gene: 6. The V gene's germline CDR1 is SEHNR and CDR2 FQNEAQ (reference sequence). CDR3 size: 15 residues. CDR3 residues: CASSLLASGSYEQYF. CDR3 bases: TGTGCCAGCAGCTTGCTGGCTAGCGGGAGTTACGAGCAGTACTTC.

V gene TRBV12-3 or TRBV12-4 combines with J gene TRBJ1-6; D ambiguous. Trimming took off 6 bases at V and 4 bases at J, with 4 bases between the two ends. The length of the CDR3 is 12 residues. The CDR3 loop reads CASRSYNSPLHF. Here the CDR3 DNA reads TGTGCCAGCAGGTCGTATAATTCACCCCTCCACTTT.

CDR3 in DNA: TGTGCCAGCAGCCACGGGACTAGCGGGGGTACTTACGAGCAGTACTTC. This codes for CASSHGTSGGTYEQYF. The rearrangement joins TRBV3-1 (or the pseudogene TRBV3-2) to TRBJ2-7; 14 nucleotides match TRBD2. CDR3 length equals 16 residues. Germline loops: CDR1 LGHDT, CDR2 YNNKEL (reference sequence). With V trimmed by 3 bases and J by 4 bases, 5 bases remained unmatched.